The TCR beta chain described here comes from a study of blood T cell repertoires in COVID-19. The CDR3 runs 16 residues. The V gene end was trimmed by 5 bases and the J gene end by 6 bases; junction bases not matched to a gene: 6. Germline values: CDR1 SGHTA, CDR2 FQGNSA. The repertoire was sequenced with immunoSEQ multiplex PCR; TCRdb's copy has only in-frame clones and lacks some. The sample has 250,000 or so clones, around 90% seen once. The sample was peripheral blood. The source is a woman aged 40 to 49 who had recovered from COVID-19. The rearrangement joins TRBV7-2 to TRBJ2-1; 14 positions match TRBD2. CDR3 region: CASSPRTSGRSNEQFF. For the CDR3, the DNA is TGTGCCAGCAGCCCTCGGACTAGCGGGAGGTCCAATGAGCAGTTCTTC.